This TCR beta chain was sequenced for a study of PD-1 blockade in classical Hodgkin lymphoma. Relapse after autologous stem cell transplantation occurred in every patient, and brentuximab vedotin exposure varied. TCRdb keeps only in-frame clones here, not all; method: immunoSEQ multiplex PCR. Here the sample spans about 84,000 clones, roughly nine tenths being singletons. The CDR3 contains 16 residues. Germline V gene sequence: CDR1 SEHNR, CDR2 FQNEAQ (reference sequence). Trimming took 5 bases from V and 1 from J, leaving 17 bases between them. The receptor's source is a human donor with classical Hodgkin lymphoma. The chain is built from TRBV7-9 and TRBJ1-1; maybe TRBD1 (5 bases). Sequencing was performed on peripheral blood mononuclear cells (PBMCs), taken at baseline. CDR3 residues: CASSPRGFGRNTEAFF. For the CDR3, the DNA is TGTGCCAGCAGCCCCCGGGGGTTTGGCAGGAACACTGAAGCTTTCTTT.